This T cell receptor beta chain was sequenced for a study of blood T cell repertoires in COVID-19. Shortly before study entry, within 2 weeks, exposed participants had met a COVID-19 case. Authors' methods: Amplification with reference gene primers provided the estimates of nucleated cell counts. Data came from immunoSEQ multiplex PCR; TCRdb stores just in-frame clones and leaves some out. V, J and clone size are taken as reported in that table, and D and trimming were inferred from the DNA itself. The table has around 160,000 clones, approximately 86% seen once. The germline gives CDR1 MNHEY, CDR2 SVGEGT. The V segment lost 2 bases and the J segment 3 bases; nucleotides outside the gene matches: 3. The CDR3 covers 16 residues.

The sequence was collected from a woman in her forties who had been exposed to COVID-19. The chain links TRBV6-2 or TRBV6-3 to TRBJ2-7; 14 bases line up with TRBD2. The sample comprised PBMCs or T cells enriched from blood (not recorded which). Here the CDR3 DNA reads TGTGCCAGCAGTTACGCCGGGACTAGCGGGAGCTACGAGCAGTACTTC. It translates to CASSYAGTSGSYEQYF.